The rows below give T cell receptor beta chains drawn from one sample of a study of CD8+ T cells in alopecia areata. Only in-frame clones appear in the TCRdb table, and some are missing; sequencing was by immunoSEQ multiplex PCR. The data show 220,000 or so clones, about 53% seen once. Sequenced here: CD4+ T cells sorted from blood, sampled at week 0. These TCRs come from a human donor with alopecia areata. Each CDR3 is given with its conserved first and last residue. The D gene is left open where the match is weak. Rows give clone size only sometimes, using once, few, many, or a class for an expanded clone.

j_call,v_call,clone_size,d_call,cdr3_aa,cdr3_nt
TRBJ2-2,TRBV18,few,TRBD1,CASSPTGGSTGELFF,TGTGCCAGCTCACCTACAGGGGGCTCCACCGGGGAGCTGTTTTTT
TRBJ2-1,TRBV5-1,.,.,CASSQRGRGEQFF,TGCGCCAGCAGCCAGAGGGGCCGGGGTGAGCAGTTCTTC
TRBJ2-1,TRBV7-2,few,TRBD1,CASSITGTETYNEQFF,TGTGCCAGCAGCATCACCGGGACAGAAACCTACAATGAGCAGTTCTTC
TRBJ1-2,TRBV5-1,.,TRBD1,CASSARDRGLGYTF,TGCGCCAGCAGCGCCCGGGACAGGGGGCTCGGCTACACCTTC
TRBJ2-7,TRBV29-1,.,TRBD1,CSVTTGTGVAYEQYF,TGCAGCGTCACCACCGGGACAGGGGTCGCCTACGAGCAGTACTTC
TRBJ1-2,TRBV30,.,.,CAWSVPGTYYGYTF,TGTGCCTGGAGTGTACCCGGGACCTACTATGGCTACACCTTC
TRBJ2-1,TRBV6-5,few,TRBD2,CASRKLAGVYNEQFF,TGTGCCAGCAGAAAACTAGCGGGAGTGTACAATGAGCAGTTCTTC
TRBJ1-2,TRBV30,.,.,CAWSTSYNYGYTF,TGTGCCTGGAGCACGAGCTATAACTATGGCTACACCTTC
TRBJ2-7,TRBV10-2,.,TRBD2,CATLPAGGSRGYF,TGCGCCACCCTCCCAGCGGGAGGATCGAGGGGTTACTTC
TRBJ2-1,TRBV19,.,.,CASSMQVSSYNEQFF,TGTGCCAGTAGTATGCAGGTTAGCTCCTACAATGAGCAGTTCTTC
TRBJ1-2,TRBV29-1,few,.,CSVERGFNYGYTF,TGCAGCGTTGAGAGAGGGTTCAACTATGGCTACACCTTC
TRBJ1-2,TRBV14,.,.,CASSQVRLTGYGYTF,TGTGCCAGCAGCCAAGTTCGCTTAACGGGATATGGCTACACCTTC
TRBJ2-4,TRBV9,.,.,CASSVCQNRVKIAKNIQYF,TGTGCCAGCAGCGTTTGTCAGAATAGGGTTAAAATAGCCAAAAACATTCAGTACTTC
TRBJ2-3,TRBV15,.,TRBD2,CATSRVRLAGGRDTQYF,TGTGCCACCAGCAGAGTTAGACTAGCGGGAGGAAGAGATACGCAGTATTTT
TRBJ2-7,TRBV10-3,.,TRBD1,CAISRDRESYEQYF,TGTGCCATCAGTAGGGACAGGGAATCCTACGAGCAGTACTTC
TRBJ2-7,TRBV9,.,.,CASSAFLDEQYF,TGTGCCAGCAGCGCCTTTTTGGACGAGCAGTACTTC
TRBJ2-5,TRBV4-1,.,.,CASSQLVGETQYF,TGCGCCAGCAGCCAATTGGTCGGAGAGACCCAGTACTTC
TRBJ1-1,TRBV29-1,.,.,CSVGRTASGAFF,TGCAGCGTCGGAAGGACAGCCTCTGGAGCTTTCTTT
TRBJ2-1,TRBV5-4,.,TRBD2,CASSLTGGGRNEQFF,TGTGCCAGCAGCTTGACGGGGGGCGGGAGGAATGAGCAGTTCTTC
TRBJ2-5,TRBV7-9,.,TRBD2,CASRVRAGRETQYF,TGTGCCAGCAGAGTTAGAGCGGGGAGAGAGACCCAGTACTTC
TRBJ2-3,TRBV15,.,TRBD2,CATSQRGDITDTQYF,TGTGCCACCAGTCAGCGGGGGGATATCACAGATACGCAGTATTTT
TRBJ2-2,TRBV6-1,few,.,CASSFITGELFF,TGTGCCAGCAGTTTTATCACCGGGGAGCTGTTTTTT